The 13 T cell receptor beta chains given below trace back to one sample, sequenced in a study of post-analysis software for immune sequencing data (dated by TCRdb to between 2015 and 2016). Antigen specificity for these receptors is unknown. Libraries were constructed by PCR. Instrument on record: Illumina HiSeq 2500. Unique molecular identifiers were incorporated into TCR beta cDNA libraries to reduce PCR and sequencing biases. The raw public reads went through TCRdb reprocessing: fastp at Q25, MiXCR clone calling, in-frame beta chains kept. All rows with the same CDR3 protein become a single entry with the most common DNA and genes. This sample is represented by more than 450,000 distinct CDR3 sequences; roughly 34% of them were singletons. The top ten hold 4.5% to 7.5% of the sample. Beyond this particular receptor, the publication reports: Patients showed significantly higher frequencies than controls for about five TRBV segments, among them TRBV5-6, TRBV5-1 and TRBV20-1.

The sequenced material came from blood. The receptors were sampled from a girl younger than 18 with multiple sclerosis.

The chain recombines TRBV6-5 with TRBJ1-2; TRBD1 aligns across 7 bases. V trimming: 5 bases; J trimming: 8 bases; junction bases outside the gene matches: 11. The CDR3 is made up of 14 amino acids. Germline CDR1 MNHEY, CDR2 SVGAGI. CDR3 protein: CASSRTGLTIGYTF. CDR3 coding DNA: TGTGCCAGCAGTAGGACAGGCCTAACTATAGGCTACACCTTC.

The V gene is TRBV5-1, the J gene TRBJ1-1, with TRBD1 identical over 7 bases. CDR3 size: 13 residues. J gave up 0 bases and V 7 bases, and 3 bases lay outside the gene matches. Germline lookup yields CDR1 SGHRS and CDR2 YFSETQ. CDR3 bases: TGCGCCAGCGGGGGACAGCTGAACACTGAAGCTTTCTTT. Residues: CASGGQLNTEAFF.

This clonotype was seen a few times. The rearrangement joins TRBV20-1 to TRBJ2-3; 8 bases agree with TRBD2. Looked up from germline, CDR1 is DFQATT and CDR2 is SNEGSKA (reference sequence). The ends lost 3 bases at V and 6 bases at J; junction bases unmatched: 8. This CDR3 is built from 14 residues. This chain's CDR3 is CSASSSGGADTQYF. The CDR3 bases are TGCAGTGCTAGCTCATCCGGGGGGGCGGATACGCAGTATTTT.

CDR3 amino acids: CASSASIQAGSSSGNTIYF. The CDR3 DNA is TGTGCCAGCAGCGCTAGTATCCAAGCGGGGTCTTCCTCTGGAAACACCATATATTTT. The chain links TRBV9 to TRBJ1-3; D not certain. The CDR3 runs 19 residues. V was trimmed by 3 bases and J by 0 bases, leaving 22 bases between them. Germline-derived CDR1 and CDR2 are SGDLS and YYNGEE.

The J gene is TRBJ2-2, the V gene TRBV5-1; D perhaps matches TRBD1 (5 bases). Germline V gene data show CDR1 as SGHRS and CDR2 as YFSETQ. The V and J ends lost 2 bases and 5 bases respectively, with 13 bases between them. This CDR3 comprises 15 residues. CDR3 in amino acids: CASSFGLGVTGELFF. The CDR3 nucleotides read TGCGCCAGCAGCTTCGGTCTAGGGGTGACCGGGGAGCTGTTTTTT. Full variable domain (outside the CDR3, taken from reference TRBV5-1 and TRBJ2-2): KAGVTQTPRYLIKTRGQQVTLSCSPISGHRSVSWYQQTPGQGLQFLFEYFSETQRNKGNFPGRFSGRQFSNSRSEMNVSTLELGDSALYLCASSFGLGVTGELFFGEGSRLTVL.

The rearrangement links TRBV5-6 to TRBJ2-6; TRBD1 agrees at 8 bases. After removal of 0 bases from V and 4 bases from J, the junction contained 9 bases not matched to a gene. CDR1 SGHDT and CDR2 YYEEEE come from the germline V gene. CDR3 size: 18 residues. The CDR3 DNA is TGTGCCAGCAGCTTGGAGTGGACAGGGATGGCCGGGGCCAACGTCCTGACTTTC. Its translation is CASSLEWTGMAGANVLTF.

This clonotype was observed a handful of times. The CDR3: CASSQDESASYEQYF. CDR3 in DNA: TGCGCCAGCAGCCAAGACGAATCCGCGTCCTACGAGCAGTACTTC. J is TRBJ2-7 and V is TRBV4-1; D is ambiguous. Trimming removed 0 bases from V and 1 base from J, with 10 bases in between. CDR1 is MGHRA and CDR2 is YSYEKL in the germline V gene. The CDR3 length is 15 residues.

The V and J genes are TRBV2 and TRBJ2-7; D is possibly TRBD2 (5 bases). Germline assignment: CDR1 SNHLY and CDR2 FYNNEI. This CDR3 has 13 residues. V lost 4 bases to trimming and J lost 3 bases, with 10 bases between them. CDR3 sequence reads: CASSAPGVYEQYF. The CDR3 nucleotides are TGTGCCAGCAGTGCTCCCGGGGTCTACGAGCAGTACTTC.

This rearrangement joins TRBV5-1 to TRBJ1-1; 7 bases map to TRBD1. The V gene's germline CDR1 is SGHRS and CDR2 YFSETQ. The CDR3 totals 14 residues. The J segment lost 7 bases and the V segment lost 0 bases, leaving 6 bases of the junction unmatched. The CDR3 loop reads CASSLGQGGDEAFF. Here the CDR3 DNA reads TGCGCCAGCAGCTTGGGGCAGGGGGGAGATGAAGCTTTCTTT.

The V and J genes are TRBV5-8 and TRBJ2-5; a possible D gene is TRBD1 (6 bases). CDR3 length: 15 amino acids. V lost 4 bases and J 1 base, leaving 14 bases between the germline ends. Germline V gene sequence: CDR1 SGHTS, CDR2 YDEGEE. The DNA for the CDR3 is TGTGCCAGCAGCCTGCCCCAGGGGCTCCAAGAGACCCAGTACTTC. This sequence encodes CASSLPQGLQETQYF.

As to this clonotype: With a much larger clone just one base away, this may be a read error. The V call is TRBV10-3, the J call TRBJ2-1; 10 positions match TRBD2. The closer fit of TRBJ2-7 to the DNA end suggests the J call may be wrong. Germline CDR1 and CDR2: ENHRY and SYGVKD. The CDR3 totals 13 residues. The CDR3 here is CAIGAGGYNEQYF. As DNA, the CDR3 is TGTGCCATCGGAGCGGGGGGGTACAATGAGCAGTACTTC.

The chain has TRBV6-1 and TRBJ2-3; unclear D gene. The CDR3 consists of 14 residues. Looked up from germline, CDR1 is MNHNS and CDR2 is SASEGT. The V end lost 7 bases, the J end lost 0 bases, and 11 bases lay between the germline ends. CDR3 amino acids: CASISGVSTDTQYF. The DNA for the CDR3 is TGTGCCAGCATCTCTGGGGTGAGCACAGATACGCAGTATTTT.

As concerns this clonotype: One end of the junction is discordant with germline, which a read error may explain. The chain links TRBV5-1 to TRBJ1-2, with D unclear. The CDR3 loop spans 14 amino acids. Germline CDR1 is SGHRS and CDR2 is YFSETQ. CDR3 sequence reads: CASSLLDGDYGYIF. The CDR3 DNA follows: TGCGCCAGCAGCTTACTGGACGGAGACTATGGCTACATCTTC.